This T cell receptor beta chain came from a study of HIV-infected patients and healthy controls. Reverse transcription used around 540 ng RNA and constant-region primers for alpha and beta. Alpha and beta chain libraries were made separately by chain-specific third strand synthesis with multiplexing indices. TCRdb analysed the 5' RACE reads with MiXCR anew, one entry per CDR3 protein. The top ten hold 9.5% to 15% of the sample, which has roughly 6,000 distinct CDR3 sequences, more than 8.5% seen once. This clonotype was seen many times. No cell fractionation was done, so the repertoire covers all unsorted peripheral blood T cells. This CDR3 is built from 16 residues. Germline V gene data show CDR1 as LGHDT and CDR2 as YNNKEL (reference sequence). J lost 3 bases, V lost 3 bases, and 8 bases had no gene match.

The rearrangement uses TRBV3-1 and TRBJ2-3; 8 bases match TRBD2. The specimen was blood, collected before antiretroviral therapy. The source is an adult with HIV infection. CDR3 amino acids: CASSQAGTRPTDTQYF. CDR3 sequence (DNA): TGTGCCAGCAGCCAGGCCGGGACTAGACCTACAGATACGCAGTATTTT.